This T cell receptor (beta chain) comes out of a study of shared clonotypes between healthy human individuals. Sequencing used immunoSEQ multiplex PCR; TCRdb keeps in-frame clones, though not all of them. The repertoire holds approximately 2.5 million clones, 85% to 95% seen once, with more than 0.12% in the top ten. General study results and limits: Represented diversity (both genetic and exposure-history) was limited by the small number of donors.

This clone was detected only a few times. What it recognizes is unknown. Germline lookup yields CDR1 MNHEY and CDR2 SMNVEV (reference sequence). Trimming at V came to 2 bases and at J to 6 bases, leaving 8 bases not matched to a gene. The CDR3 is made up of 15 amino acids. The sample consisted of naive CD4+ T cells sorted from blood. Sample subset: CD45RA+ positively selected. This TCR was recovered from a man between 18 and 35 years old in good health. This chain joins TRBV27 and TRBJ2-7, with 9 bases lining up with TRBD1. For the CDR3, the DNA is TGTGCCAGCAGTTTAGGTTGGGGACAGGGAAGCGAGCAGTACTTC. It specifies CASSLGWGQGSEQYF.